This T cell receptor (beta chain) was identified during a study of blood T cells in healthy people across ages. The length of the CDR3 is 13 residues. Per germline, CDR1 SGHTA and CDR2 FQGNSA. Deletions cut 2 bases from V and 10 bases from J, with 12 bases between. This clonotype was detected only a few times. A second roughly 6 to 11 cycle PCR used barcoded and J-beta primers. Every cDNA was tagged by a template-switch adaptor with 12 random nucleotides. TCRdb processed the 5' RACE reads anew with MiXCR; each CDR3 protein has one entry. The sample holds hundreds of thousands of distinct CDR3 sequences; 45% to 65% are singletons and the top ten take over 35%.

Material for sequencing was blood. This clonotype was sampled from a man aged 55 to 70 in good health. This chain connects TRBV7-2 to TRBJ2-1; the D call may be TRBD1 or TRBD2 (5 bases each). The CDR3 sequence: CASSLTRGAEQFF. Here the CDR3 DNA reads TGTGCCAGCAGCTTAACTAGGGGCGCGGAGCAGTTCTTC.